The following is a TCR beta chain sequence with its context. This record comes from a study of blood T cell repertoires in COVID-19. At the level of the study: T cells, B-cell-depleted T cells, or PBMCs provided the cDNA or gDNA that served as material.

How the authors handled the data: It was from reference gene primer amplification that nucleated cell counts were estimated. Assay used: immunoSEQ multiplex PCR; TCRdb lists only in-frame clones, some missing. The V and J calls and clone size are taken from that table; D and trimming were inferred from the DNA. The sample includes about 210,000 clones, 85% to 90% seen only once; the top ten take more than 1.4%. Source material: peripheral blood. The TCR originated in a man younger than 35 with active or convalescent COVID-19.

The CDR3 bases are TGTGCCAGCAGCCAAGACAGGCAGGGAGGAAACGGCAATCAGCCCCAGCATTTT. As protein: CASSQDRQGGNGNQPQHF. The rearrangement links TRBV4-2 to TRBJ1-5; D might be TRBD1 (5 bases). The CDR3 sequence is 18 residues long. V lost 0 bases and J 2 bases, leaving 17 bases between the germline ends. Germline loops: CDR1 LGHNA, CDR2 YNFKEQ.